This T cell receptor beta chain was observed in a study of blood T cells in healthy people across ages. CDR1 SQVTM and CDR2 ANQGSEA come from the germline V gene. The V end lost 6 bases, the J end lost 0 bases, and 8 bases lay between the germline ends. The CDR3 length is 12 residues. Alongside a J-beta primer mix, a sample-barcoded 5' primer served in a second PCR lasting roughly 6 to 11 cycles. TCRdb reprocessed the 5' RACE reads via MiXCR and lists one record per CDR3 protein. This sample has about 1,000,000 distinct CDR3 sequences, with 35% to 55% found just once. The rearrangement links TRBV29-1 to TRBJ2-5; unclear D gene. The origin of this receptor is a woman between 55 and 75 years old in good health. Sequences were obtained from blood. The CDR3 spells CSVVLDQETQYF. Here the CDR3 DNA reads TGCAGCGTGGTTTTGGACCAAGAGACCCAGTACTTC.